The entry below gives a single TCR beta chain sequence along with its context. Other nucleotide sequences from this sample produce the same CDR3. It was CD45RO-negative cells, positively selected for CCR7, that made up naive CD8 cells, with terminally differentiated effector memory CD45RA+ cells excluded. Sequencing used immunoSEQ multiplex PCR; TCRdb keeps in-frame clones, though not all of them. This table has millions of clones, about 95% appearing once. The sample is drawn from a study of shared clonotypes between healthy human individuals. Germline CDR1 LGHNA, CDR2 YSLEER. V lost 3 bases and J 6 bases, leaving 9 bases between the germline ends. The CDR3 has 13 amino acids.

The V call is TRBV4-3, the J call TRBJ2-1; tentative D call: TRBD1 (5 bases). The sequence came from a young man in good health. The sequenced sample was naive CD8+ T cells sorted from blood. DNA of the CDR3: TGCGCCAGCAGCCAGGGGCAGGGCAATGAGCAGTTCTTC. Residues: CASSQGQGNEQFF.